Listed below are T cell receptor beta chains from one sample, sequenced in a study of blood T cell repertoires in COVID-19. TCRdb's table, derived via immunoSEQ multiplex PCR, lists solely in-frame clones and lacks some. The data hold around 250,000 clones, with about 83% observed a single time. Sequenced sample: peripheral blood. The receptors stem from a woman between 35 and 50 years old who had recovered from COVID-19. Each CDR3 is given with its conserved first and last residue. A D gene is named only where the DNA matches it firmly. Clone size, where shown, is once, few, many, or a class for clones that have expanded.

cdr3_aa: CASSPSGGPDTQYF
cdr3_nt: TGTGCCAGCAGCCCTAGCGGGGGGCCAGATACGCAGTATTTT
clone_size: NA
v_call: TRBV28
j_call: TRBJ2-3
d_call: TRBD2

cdr3_aa: CASSFRGGWRGTQYF
cdr3_nt: TGTGCCAGCAGTTTTCGGGGGGGCTGGCGGGGTACGCAGTATTTT
clone_size: NA
v_call: TRBV28
j_call: TRBJ2-3
d_call: TRBD2

cdr3_aa: CASSVEGVGAGYTF
cdr3_nt: TGTGCCAGCAGCGTAGAAGGGGTTGGGGCTGGCTACACCTTC
clone_size: NA
v_call: TRBV9
j_call: TRBJ1-2
d_call: NA

cdr3_aa: CSVGSFYTDTQYF
cdr3_nt: TGCAGCGTTGGTAGTTTCTACACAGATACGCAGTATTTT
clone_size: NA
v_call: TRBV29-1
j_call: TRBJ2-3
d_call: NA

cdr3_aa: CASSPDSSEQYF
cdr3_nt: TGTGCCAGCAGCCCGGACAGCTCGGAGCAGTACTTC
clone_size: NA
v_call: TRBV6-5
j_call: TRBJ2-7
d_call: NA

cdr3_aa: CASSLYPNLNQPQHF
cdr3_nt: TGTGCCAGCAGCCTCTACCCCAATCTCAATCAGCCCCAGCATTTT
clone_size: NA
v_call: TRBV6-5
j_call: TRBJ1-5
d_call: NA

cdr3_aa: CAIGQVRGTGELFF
cdr3_nt: TGTGCCATCGGACAGGTCCGTGGAACCGGGGAGCTGTTTTTT
clone_size: NA
v_call: TRBV2
j_call: TRBJ2-2
d_call: TRBD1

cdr3_aa: CAWSGVSSPLHF
cdr3_nt: TGTGCCTGGAGTGGAGTTAGCTCACCCCTCCACTTT
clone_size: once
v_call: TRBV30
j_call: TRBJ1-6
d_call: NA

cdr3_aa: CASSLSYRIPYNEQFF
cdr3_nt: TGTGCCAGCAGTTTATCTTACAGGATTCCCTACAATGAGCAGTTCTTC
clone_size: NA
v_call: TRBV27
j_call: TRBJ2-1
d_call: NA

cdr3_aa: CASSYSRQATDTQYF
cdr3_nt: TGTGCCAGCAGTTACTCACGGCAGGCCACAGATACGCAGTATTTT
clone_size: NA
v_call: TRBV6-5
j_call: TRBJ2-3
d_call: NA

cdr3_aa: CATSDRGNQPQHF
cdr3_nt: TGTGCCACCAGTGATAGGGGTAATCAGCCCCAGCATTTT
clone_size: NA
v_call: TRBV24-1
j_call: TRBJ1-5
d_call: NA

cdr3_aa: CASTRENTEAFF
cdr3_nt: TGTGCCAGCACGAGGGAGAACACTGAAGCTTTCTTT
clone_size: NA
v_call: TRBV2
j_call: TRBJ1-1
d_call: NA

cdr3_aa: CASGLLAGGPRGYNEQFF
cdr3_nt: TGTGCTTCCGGGCTCCTAGCAGGGGGACCGAGGGGATACAATGAGCAGTTCTTC
clone_size: NA
v_call: TRBV12-5
j_call: TRBJ2-1
d_call: TRBD1

cdr3_aa: CASSLDQGREQYF
cdr3_nt: TGCGCCAGCAGCTTGGATCAGGGGCGAGAGCAGTACTTC
clone_size: NA
v_call: TRBV5-1
j_call: TRBJ2-7
d_call: NA

cdr3_aa: CASSPPRGAIKLYNEQFF
cdr3_nt: TGTGCCAGCAGCCCCCCCAGGGGGGCGATCAAACTCTACAATGAGCAGTTCTTC
clone_size: NA
v_call: TRBV7-9
j_call: TRBJ2-1
d_call: NA

cdr3_aa: CASSYSLDSGFEQYF
cdr3_nt: TGTGCCAGCAGTTACTCATTGGACAGTGGTTTCGAGCAGTACTTC
clone_size: NA
v_call: TRBV6-5
j_call: TRBJ2-7
d_call: NA

cdr3_aa: CASSSLTGGSPQHF
cdr3_nt: TGTGCCAGCAGTTCCTTGACAGGGGGGTCGCCCCAGCATTTT
clone_size: few
v_call: TRBV6-5
j_call: TRBJ1-5
d_call: TRBD1

cdr3_aa: CATSDSHSIYGYTF
cdr3_nt: TGTGCCACCAGTGATTCTCACAGCATATATGGCTACACCTTC
clone_size: NA
v_call: TRBV24-1
j_call: TRBJ1-2
d_call: NA

cdr3_aa: CASSMGAIRGNEKLFF
cdr3_nt: TGTGCCAGCAGTATGGGGGCCATTAGGGGTAATGAAAAACTGTTTTTT
clone_size: NA
v_call: TRBV2
j_call: TRBJ1-4
d_call: NA

cdr3_aa: CASSSGTSEETQYF
cdr3_nt: TGCGCCAGCAGCTCCGGGACTAGCGAAGAGACCCAGTACTTC
clone_size: NA
v_call: TRBV5-1
j_call: TRBJ2-5
d_call: TRBD2

cdr3_aa: CASSRQQGSRYGTQYF
cdr3_nt: TGCGCCAGCAGCCGTCAACAGGGAAGCCGATACGGGACCCAGTACTTC
clone_size: few
v_call: TRBV5-1
j_call: TRBJ2-5
d_call: NA

cdr3_aa: CASSRGQGAHNEQFF
cdr3_nt: TGTGCCAGCAGCCGGGGACAGGGGGCGCACAATGAGCAGTTCTTC
clone_size: NA
v_call: TRBV7-2
j_call: TRBJ2-1
d_call: TRBD1

cdr3_aa: CASKDSPQRNEQFF
cdr3_nt: TGTGCCAGTAAGGATAGCCCACAAAGGAATGAGCAGTTCTTC
clone_size: once
v_call: TRBV27
j_call: TRBJ2-1
d_call: NA

cdr3_aa: CASSLASATIDTQYF
cdr3_nt: TGTGCCAGCAGCTTAGCTAGCGCCACGATAGATACGCAGTATTTT
clone_size: NA
v_call: TRBV7-9
j_call: TRBJ2-3
d_call: NA

cdr3_aa: CASSEAGTGYQPQHF
cdr3_nt: TGTGCCAGCAGTGAAGCGGGGACAGGTTATCAGCCCCAGCATTTT
clone_size: NA
v_call: TRBV6-1
j_call: TRBJ1-5
d_call: TRBD1

cdr3_aa: CASSLDGPGTYGYTF
cdr3_nt: TGCGCCAGCAGCTTGGATGGTCCAGGAACCTATGGCTACACCTTC
clone_size: NA
v_call: TRBV5-1
j_call: TRBJ1-2
d_call: NA

cdr3_aa: CASSANHRSTNYGYTF
cdr3_nt: TGTGCCAGCAGTGCGAACCACAGGTCTACTAACTATGGCTACACCTTC
clone_size: NA
v_call: TRBV2
j_call: TRBJ1-2
d_call: NA

cdr3_aa: CASSRTSGSSYEQYF
cdr3_nt: TGTGCCAGCAGTCGGACTAGCGGAAGCTCCTACGAGCAGTACTTC
clone_size: NA
v_call: TRBV6-5
j_call: TRBJ2-7
d_call: TRBD2

cdr3_aa: CATSRATGGVETQYF
cdr3_nt: TGTGCCACCAGCAGAGCGACAGGGGGGGTAGAGACCCAGTACTTC
clone_size: NA
v_call: TRBV15
j_call: TRBJ2-5
d_call: TRBD1

cdr3_aa: CASSFLANEQFF
cdr3_nt: TGTGCCAGCAGTTTTTTGGCAAATGAGCAGTTCTTC
clone_size: NA
v_call: TRBV28
j_call: TRBJ2-1
d_call: NA

cdr3_aa: CASSFQGYEQYF
cdr3_nt: TGTGCCAGCAGCTTCCAGGGTTACGAGCAGTACTTC
clone_size: few
v_call: TRBV11-2
j_call: TRBJ2-7
d_call: NA

cdr3_aa: CAWTRPGTGIQGYTF
cdr3_nt: TGTGCCTGGACTCGTCCCGGGACAGGAATTCAAGGCTACACCTTC
clone_size: NA
v_call: TRBV30
j_call: TRBJ1-2
d_call: TRBD1

cdr3_aa: CASSPQVGGANVLTF
cdr3_nt: TGTGCCAGCAGCCCCCAGGTGGGTGGGGCCAACGTCCTGACTTTC
clone_size: NA
v_call: TRBV9
j_call: TRBJ2-6
d_call: NA